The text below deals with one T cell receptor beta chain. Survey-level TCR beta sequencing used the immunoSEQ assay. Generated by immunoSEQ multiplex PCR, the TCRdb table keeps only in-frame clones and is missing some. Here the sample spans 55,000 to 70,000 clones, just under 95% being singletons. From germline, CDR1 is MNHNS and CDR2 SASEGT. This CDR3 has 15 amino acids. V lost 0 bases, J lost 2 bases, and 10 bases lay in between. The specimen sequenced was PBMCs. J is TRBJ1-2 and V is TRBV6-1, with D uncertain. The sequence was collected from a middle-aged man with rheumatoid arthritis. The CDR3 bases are TGTGCCAGCAGTGAAGCTCTTTTAGGAAACTATGGCTACACCTTC. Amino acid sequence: CASSEALLGNYGYTF.